Following are 30 T cell receptor beta chains from one sample sequenced in a study of T cells in Graves' hyperthyroidism and ophthalmopathy. Amplification of TCR beta CDR3 regions was performed using RNA transcripts as template. Carried out on the TCR CDR3, a first-round RT-PCR used the HTBI primer set. MiXCR, run by TCRdb on the multiplex PCR reads, gives a single entry per CDR3 protein. The repertoire includes some 530,000 distinct CDR3 sequences, under 25% of them detected once, and around 54% sits in the top ten. The sequenced sample consisted of blood. These receptors all come from a woman aged 70-85 years with Graves' ophthalmopathy.

The genes are TRBV7-9 and TRBJ1-4, with 9 nucleotides matching TRBD1. The CDR3 runs 14 residues. Germline V gene data show CDR1 as SEHNR and CDR2 as FQNEAQ (reference sequence). V trimming: 10 bases; J trimming: 2 bases; junction bases outside the gene matches: 5. CDR3 sequence reads: CAINRGPTNEKLFF. In nucleotides, the CDR3 is TGTGCCATCAACAGGGGGCCCACTAATGAAAAACTGTTTTTT.

In its sample, this clonotype was seen many times. The gene calls are TRBV28 and TRBJ1-1; 9 bases match TRBD1. Germline V gene lookup returns CDR1 MDHEN and CDR2 SYDVKM. V gave up 4 bases and J gave up 4 bases; unmatched junction bases: 13. This CDR3 has 17 residues. The CDR3 spells CASSSPNSGTGSTEAFF. CDR3 sequence (DNA): TGTGCCAGCAGTTCTCCCAATTCCGGGACAGGGAGCACTGAAGCTTTCTTT.

DNA for the CDR3: TGTGCCAGCAAGGACGGTTTCTCTGGAAACACCATATATTTT. Translating it yields CASKDGFSGNTIYF. The genes are TRBV27 and TRBJ1-3; unclear D gene. The ends were cut back, 7 bases at V and 0 bases at J, with 10 bases in the middle. Per the germline V gene, CDR1 is MNHEY and CDR2 is SMNVEV (reference sequence). The CDR3 totals 14 residues.

V is TRBV6-1 and J is TRBJ2-7, with D perhaps given as TRBD1 or TRBD2 (5 bases each). CDR1 and CDR2 from the germline V gene are MNHNS and SASEGT. V lost 0 bases, J lost 9 bases, and 12 bases lay in between. The CDR3 extends over 13 amino acids. CDR3 in amino acids: CASSEAWGTGQYF. CDR3 nucleotides: TGTGCCAGCAGTGAAGCGTGGGGGACGGGGCAGTACTTC.

The gene calls are TRBV20-1 and TRBJ2-7; 12 nucleotides line up with TRBD2. V lost 3 bases to trimming and J lost 6 bases; unmatched junction nucleotides: 6. The length of the CDR3 is 14 residues. Germline CDR1 reads DFQATT; CDR2 reads SNEGSKA (reference sequence). The CDR3 reads CSARAGLAGVEQYF. The CDR3 region has the DNA TGCAGTGCTAGGGCGGGACTAGCGGGTGTCGAGCAGTACTTC.

The J gene is TRBJ2-7, the V gene TRBV5-4, with TRBD2 matching over 11 bases. The germline CDR1 and CDR2 sequences are SGHNT and YYREEE (reference sequence). This CDR3 has 17 residues. V shed 5 bases, J shed 0 bases, and the junction held 10 bases outside the gene matches. The CDR3 protein is CASRDGTSGTSSYEQYF. CDR3 DNA sequence: TGTGCCAGCAGGGACGGGACTAGCGGCACCAGCTCCTACGAGCAGTACTTC.

Many counts were recorded for this clonotype. The chain links TRBV7-9 to TRBJ2-1; D possibly corresponds to TRBD2 (7 bases). CDR3 length: 14 amino acids. Trimming took off 5 bases at V and 9 bases at J, with 17 bases between the two ends. The germline CDR1 and CDR2 sequences are SEHNR and FQNEAQ (reference sequence). The CDR3 loop is CASSPRGGKGEQFF. CDR3 DNA: TGTGCCAGCAGCCCAAGGGGGGGAAAGGGTGAGCAGTTCTTC.

This clonotype was counted a few times. The chain recombines TRBV20-1 with TRBJ1-5; 7 bases map to TRBD1. Germline CDR1 is DFQATT and CDR2 is SNEGSKA (reference sequence). The CDR3 spans 14 residues. Losses at the gene ends were 6 bases for V and 2 bases for J; bases not matched to a gene: 7. The CDR3 DNA is TGCAGTGCCGCCGGACAGGCAGGCAATCAGCCCCAGCATTTT. Its protein is CSAAGQAGNQPQHF.

This clonotype has only a few counts. The chain links TRBV3-1 to TRBJ2-2; 10 bases agree with TRBD2. The CDR3 runs 17 residues. Germline V gene data show CDR1 as LGHDT and CDR2 as YNNKEL (reference sequence). With V trimmed by 1 base and J by 1 base, 3 bases remained unmatched. This chain's CDR3 is CASSQASSGRNTGELFF. CDR3 sequence (DNA): TGTGCCAGCAGCCAAGCGTCTAGCGGGAGGAACACCGGGGAGCTGTTTTTT.

This clonotype has more than one count but fewer than ten. This CDR3 is CAPISERGHNEQFF. The DNA for the CDR3 is TGTGCCCCCATTTCCGAGCGAGGGCACAATGAGCAGTTCTTC. The rearrangement uses TRBV24-1 and TRBJ2-1, with D possibly being TRBD2 (5 bases). With 12 bases removed from V and 5 bases from J, the gap between germline ends came to 19 bases. This CDR3 contains 14 residues. The germline gives CDR1 KGHDR, CDR2 SFDVKD.

This clonotype was seen only a few times. The rearrangement joins TRBV7-2 to TRBJ2-3, with 11 bases matching TRBD1. The germline CDR1 and CDR2 sequences are SGHTA and FQGNSA. CDR3 length: 16 residues. Trimming took 2 bases from V and 5 from J; bases not matched to a gene: 6. In DNA, the CDR3 is TGTGCCAGCAGCTTACCTCCGGGACAGGGGGTAGATACGCAGTATTTT. Translating gives CASSLPPGQGVDTQYF.

The chain combines TRBV6-1 with TRBJ2-5, with 13 bases identical to TRBD2. V gave up 4 bases and J gave up 5 bases; unmatched junction bases: 4. Germline CDR1 reads MNHNS; CDR2 reads SASEGT. This CDR3 comprises 15 residues. CDR3 sequence: CASSARTSGSETQYF. The CDR3 coding sequence is TGTGCCAGCAGTGCCCGGACTAGCGGGAGTGAGACCCAGTACTTC.

Ten or more counts support this clonotype. V is TRBV20-1 and J is TRBJ2-1; 8 bases fit TRBD2. Germline assignment: CDR1 DFQATT and CDR2 SNEGSKA (reference sequence). This CDR3 is 11 amino acids long. In DNA form, the CDR3 reads TGCAGCGCCCGGGGGGGGCATGAGCAGTTCTTC. It codes for CSARGGHEQFF.

This sequence joins TRBV7-9 and TRBJ1-6, with TRBD1 matching 7 bases. This CDR3 comprises 16 residues. V dropped 4 bases and J dropped 5; count of bases not matched to a gene: 8. Germline CDR1 and CDR2: SEHNR and FQNEAQ (reference sequence). The CDR3 is CASSSVSGTDNSPLHF. In DNA, the CDR3 is TGTGCCAGCAGCTCTGTCTCCGGGACAGATAATTCACCCCTCCACTTT.

The chain joins TRBV12-3 or TRBV12-4 to TRBJ2-7; D is ambiguous. V was clipped by 7 bases and J by 6 bases, with 19 bases between them. The CDR3 spans 14 residues. CDR3 region: CASTMEFGFGEQYF. CDR3 nucleotide sequence: TGTGCCAGCACAATGGAGTTTGGTTTCGGCGAGCAGTACTTC.

This clonotype has more than one count but fewer than ten. The chain joins TRBV4-3 to TRBJ2-7, with TRBD1 as a possible D gene (6 bases). Deletions cut 4 bases from V and 4 bases from J, with 14 bases between. The CDR3 has 14 residues. Germline CDR1 reads LGHNA; CDR2 reads YSLEER. This CDR3 is CASSPGATGYEQYF. The DNA for the CDR3 is TGCGCCAGCAGCCCCGGGGCCACAGGGTACGAGCAGTACTTC.

CDR3 DNA sequence: TGTGCCAGCCAACCGGGGAACAAATACAATCAGCCCCAGCATTTT. It yields the protein CASQPGNKYNQPQHF. The V call is TRBV27, the J call TRBJ1-5, with no clear D. Per germline, CDR1 MNHEY and CDR2 SMNVEV (reference sequence). The germline V and J ends were trimmed by 8 bases and 3 bases, with 17 bases remaining between them. The CDR3 extends over 15 amino acids.

This clonotype was detected ten times or more. The chain is built from TRBV28 and TRBJ1-2, with D perhaps TRBD1 (6 bases). The CDR3 runs to 13 residues. Trimming took 4 bases from V and 4 from J, leaving 10 bases between them. The germline V gene encodes CDR1 MDHEN and CDR2 SYDVKM. This CDR3 reads CASSYRETYGYTF. CDR3 nucleotides: TGTGCCAGCAGTTACAGGGAAACCTATGGCTACACCTTC.

The V and J genes are TRBV19 and TRBJ2-1, with 10 nucleotides matching TRBD2. Germline assignment: CDR1 LNHDA and CDR2 SQIVND (reference sequence). The CDR3 spans 14 residues. V lost 7 bases and J lost 6; bases outside the gene matches: 6. The CDR3 sequence: CASTLAGVSNEQFF. In DNA form, the CDR3 reads TGTGCCAGTACCCTAGCGGGAGTGTCCAATGAGCAGTTCTTC.

The chain's CDR3 is CASSIPGQGARGYTF. The DNA for the CDR3 is TGCGCCAGCAGCATCCCGGGACAGGGGGCGAGGGGCTACACCTTC. The J gene is TRBJ1-2, the V gene TRBV5-1, with 12 nucleotides matching TRBD1. Germline assignment: CDR1 SGHRS and CDR2 YFSETQ. The CDR3 has 15 residues. Germline trimming cut 4 bases from V and 8 bases from J; bases unmatched to any gene: 9.

The sample holds a few counts of this clonotype. The gene calls are TRBV10-3 and TRBJ1-4, with 11 bases fitting TRBD1. Germline-derived CDR1 and CDR2 are ENHRY and SYGVKD. V was pared by 0 bases and J by 0 bases, with 3 bases of the junction left unmatched. This CDR3 region has 18 residues. The CDR3 is CAISESGQGASTNEKLFF. The CDR3 DNA sequence: TGTGCCATCAGTGAGTCAGGACAGGGGGCCTCAACTAATGAAAAACTGTTTTTT.

The rearrangement joins TRBV12-3 or TRBV12-4 to TRBJ2-1, with D possibly being TRBD2 (6 bases). CDR3 size: 15 residues. Trimming left V 3 bases short and J 5 bases short, with 14 bases between. The CDR3 DNA reads as TGTGCCAGCAGTTTGAAAATAGCGGTTCACAATGAGCAGTTCTTC. Translating it yields CASSLKIAVHNEQFF.

Many counts were recorded for this clonotype. The chain carries TRBV6-1 and TRBJ1-1; D uncertain. Germline loops: CDR1 MNHNS, CDR2 SASEGT. Trimming removed 5 bases at V and 6 bases at J, with 16 bases between. This CDR3 comprises 14 residues. The CDR3 loop reads CASSSWALGAEAFF. The DNA of the CDR3 is TGTGCCAGCAGTTCTTGGGCCCTTGGGGCTGAAGCTTTCTTT.

This clonotype was found many times. The chain has TRBV7-2 and TRBJ2-7; the match to TRBD1 covers 9 bases. This CDR3 spans 14 amino acids. Germline V gives CDR1 SGHTA, CDR2 FQGNSA. J was trimmed by 6 bases and V by 5 bases; bases with no gene match: 8. In nucleotides, the CDR3 is TGTGCCAGCAGCATATCCCGGGACAGGGTCGAGCAGTACTTC. Its protein product is CASSISRDRVEQYF.

This clonotype showed up many times. The chain couples TRBV2 to TRBJ2-7, with TRBD2 identical over 7 bases. The CDR3 length is 13 residues. Germline loops: CDR1 SNHLY, CDR2 FYNNEI. After removal of 4 bases from V and 5 bases from J, the junction contained 5 bases not matched to a gene. The CDR3 region has the DNA TGTGCCAGCAGTGGGGAGGGTACCCACGAGCAGTACTTC. Its translation: CASSGEGTHEQYF.

As for this clonotype: A much bigger clone sits one base away, suggesting this may be a read error. The CDR3 is CASGEVGTGAFF. The DNA of the CDR3 is TGTGCCAGCGGTGAGGTGGGCACTGGAGCTTTCTTT. The V call is TRBV3-1, the J call TRBJ1-1; D ambiguous. The germline gives CDR1 LGHDT, CDR2 YNNKEL (reference sequence). The CDR3 covers 12 residues.

This clonotype turned up a few times. This chain joins TRBV12-3 or TRBV12-4 and TRBJ2-1; 7 bases match TRBD2. This CDR3 contains 15 residues. With 6 bases clipped from V and 2 bases from J, the junction kept 7 bases outside the gene matches. The CDR3 coding sequence is TGTGCCAGCAGCGCCGCGGGAGAGGCCTACAATGAGCAGTTCTTC. Translating it yields CASSAAGEAYNEQFF.

This clonotype came up many times. As DNA, the CDR3 is TGTGCCAGCGGGACCGGGAGTCTCGGCACCGGGGAGCTGTTTTTT. It specifies CASGTGSLGTGELFF. The V and J genes are TRBV6-4 and TRBJ2-2, with D tentatively TRBD2 (6 bases). Germline CDR1 is MRHNA and CDR2 is SNTAGT. This CDR3 region has 15 residues. With 8 bases removed from V and 4 bases from J, the gap between germline ends came to 17 bases.

This chain connects TRBV2 to TRBJ2-3; weak D call: TRBD2 (5 bases). V lost 6 bases, J lost 10 bases, and 11 bases lay in between. Germline V gene lookup returns CDR1 SNHLY and CDR2 FYNNEI. This CDR3 region has 11 residues. The CDR3: CASRDFSAQYF. CDR3 coding DNA: TGTGCCAGCAGGGACTTCAGCGCGCAGTATTTT. Full variable domain (missing parts from reference TRBV2 and TRBJ2-3): EPEVTQTPSHQVTQMGQEVILRCVPISNHLYFYWYRQILGQKVEFLVSFYNNEISEKSEIFDDQFSVERPDGSNFTLKIRSTKLEDSAMYFCASRDFSAQYFGPGTRLTVL.

At least ten counts were recorded for this clonotype. V is TRBV12-3 or TRBV12-4 and J is TRBJ1-2; D possibly corresponds to TRBD1 (6 bases). The CDR3 is made up of 12 amino acids. Between the trimmed V and J ends, which lost 6 bases and 8 bases, there was a span of 13 bases. Here the CDR3 reads CASSPGAGGYTF. The CDR3 DNA reads TGTGCCAGCAGCCCAGGGGCGGGGGGCTACACCTTC.